This paragraph covers one T cell receptor beta chain sequence. Its cognate antigen is unknown. These data come from a study of T cell responses to AZD1222 COVID-19 vaccine. General study findings and limits: Only 6 or 7 people who got AZD1222 tested seropositive at baseline. Donors in the cohort were predominantly white British and more often female, and clonal diversity was possibly underestimated. Distributed over spike, vaccine-associated CD4 TCRs predominated at 160-218 and 743-854. Reportedly, nearly half the spike-specific TCRs target unmutated variant regions.

V dropped 2 bases and J dropped 6 bases, with 8 bases sitting between them. This CDR3 has 12 amino acids. Germline CDR1 and CDR2: SGHNT and YENEEA. TCRdb keeps only in-frame clones here, not all; method: immunoSEQ multiplex PCR. This repertoire shows 250,000 to 300,000 clones, approximately 94% found once; its top ten account for about 0.5%. The sequencing here drew on peripheral blood, taken 28 days after the second AZD1222 dose. This receptor was obtained from an adult who received the AZD1222 COVID-19 vaccine. This sequence joins TRBV11-3 and TRBJ2-7; tentative D call: TRBD2 (5 bases). CDR3 sequence: CASSLSEGEQYF. The CDR3 nucleotides read TGTGCCAGCAGCTTAAGCGAGGGCGAGCAGTACTTC.